This note documents a single TCR beta chain sequence. No antigen is known for it. The data were obtained in a study of regulatory T cells in long-lasting Graves disease. General observations from the study: Persistent disease was characterized by preferential usage of TRBV28, TRBJ1-2 and TRBJ2-5. Persistent cases of Graves' showed reduced TCR diversity relative to newly diagnosed patients.

The time point denotes: persistent/refractory GD, antithyroid drugs over 5 years with positive TRAb. From PBMCs, RNA was extracted and then used to make the TCR library. Arm-PCR of CDR3 regions and iRepertoire HTBI primers were used to build TCR beta libraries. Per the original methods: Samples jointly harbored 62 TRBV and more than eleven TRBJ segments. MiXCR was run by TCRdb on the multiplex PCR reads, yielding one entry per CDR3 protein. None of the V and J calls come from the authors' own analysis; TCRdb made them. The table records roughly 400,000 distinct CDR3 sequences, roughly a fifth of them present only once. With 0 bases removed from V and 10 bases from J, the gap between germline ends came to 18 bases. Germline V gene sequence: CDR1 SGHDN, CDR2 FVKESK. The CDR3 is 16 amino acids.

The TCR originated in a female donor with Graves disease. The chain uses TRBV14 and TRBJ1-4; D remains unclear. Sequencing was performed on peripheral blood mononuclear cells (PBMCs), taken when the disease was refractory, from a patient treated with antithyroid drugs. The CDR3 DNA reads TGTGCCAGCAGCCAAGAACATTCAGGCCCGAGCATAAAACTGTTTTTT. This translates into CASSQEHSGPSIKLFF.